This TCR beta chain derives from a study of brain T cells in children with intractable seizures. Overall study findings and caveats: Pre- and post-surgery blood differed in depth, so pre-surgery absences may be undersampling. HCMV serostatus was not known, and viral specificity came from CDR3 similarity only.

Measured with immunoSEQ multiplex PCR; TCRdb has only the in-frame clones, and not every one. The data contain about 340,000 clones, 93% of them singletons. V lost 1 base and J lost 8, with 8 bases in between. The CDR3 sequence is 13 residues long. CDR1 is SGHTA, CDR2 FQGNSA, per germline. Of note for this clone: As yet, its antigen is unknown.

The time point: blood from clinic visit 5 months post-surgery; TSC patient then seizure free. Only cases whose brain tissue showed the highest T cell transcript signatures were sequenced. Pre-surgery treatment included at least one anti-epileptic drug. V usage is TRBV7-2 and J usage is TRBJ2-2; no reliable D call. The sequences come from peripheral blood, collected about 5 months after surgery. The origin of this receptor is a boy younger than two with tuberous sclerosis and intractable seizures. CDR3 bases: TGTGCCAGCAGCTTAGGTCCGGTAGGGGAGCTGTTTTTT. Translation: CASSLGPVGELFF.